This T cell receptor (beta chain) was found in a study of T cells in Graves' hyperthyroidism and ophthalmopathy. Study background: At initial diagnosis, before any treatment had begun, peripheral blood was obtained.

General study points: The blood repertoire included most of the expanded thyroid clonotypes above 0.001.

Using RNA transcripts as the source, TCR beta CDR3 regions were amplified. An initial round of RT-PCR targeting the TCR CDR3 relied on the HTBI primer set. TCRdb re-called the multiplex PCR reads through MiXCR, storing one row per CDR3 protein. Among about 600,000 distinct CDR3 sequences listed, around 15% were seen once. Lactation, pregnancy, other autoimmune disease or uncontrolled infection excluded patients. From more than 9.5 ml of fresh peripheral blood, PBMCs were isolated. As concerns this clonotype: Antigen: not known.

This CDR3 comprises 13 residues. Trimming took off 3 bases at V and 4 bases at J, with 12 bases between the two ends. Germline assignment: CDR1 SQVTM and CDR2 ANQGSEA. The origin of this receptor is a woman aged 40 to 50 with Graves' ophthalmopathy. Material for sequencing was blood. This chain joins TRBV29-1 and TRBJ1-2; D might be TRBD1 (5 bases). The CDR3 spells CSVDSGRGYGYTF. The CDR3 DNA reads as TGCAGCGTTGATTCGGGGCGGGGCTATGGCTACACCTTC.